The entry below describes one TCR beta chain. Original handling: Reference gene primer amplification yielded estimated nucleated cell counts. The protocol was immunoSEQ multiplex PCR, while the TCRdb copy is restricted to in-frame clones and leaves out a portion. From that table come the V and J calls and clone size; the DNA was used to work out D and trimming. The sample consists of approximately 140,000 clones, roughly 90% of them appearing once. This entry comes from a study of blood T cell repertoires in COVID-19. The wider study: The United States, Italy and Spain supplied acute and convalescent COVID-19 samples. From T cells, B-cell-depleted T cells, or PBMCs came the material, which was cDNA or gDNA.

The CDR3 loop spans 14 amino acids. Trimming removed 4 bases from V and 0 bases from J, with 8 bases in between. In germline, CDR1 is SGDLS, CDR2 YYNGEE. The rearrangement links TRBV9 to TRBJ1-3; perhaps TRBD1 as D (5 bases). The clonotype comes from a human donor in a cohort sampled during active COVID-19. The sequenced sample consisted of peripheral blood. The CDR3 bases are TGTGCCAGCAGCACGACAGTCTCTGGAAACACCATATATTTT. This encodes CASSTTVSGNTIYF.